This T cell receptor (beta chain) was recorded in a study of CD8 T cells in ankylosing spondylitis. Regarding this clonotype: The antigen is undetermined.

Findings and limits, study-wide: Disease-linked clones proved CD8+ and comparatively uncommon in peripheral blood. Matched synovial fluid from ankylosing spondylitis patients was reported to be enriched for disease-linked clones. Ankylosing spondylitis blood seemed to carry a telltale TCR beta motif made of under ten highly homologous variants.

Germline trimming cut 2 bases from V and 0 bases from J; bases unmatched to any gene: 4. This CDR3 is 17 amino acids long. Each TCR beta library was made by quantitative 5'-RACE that incorporated molecular barcodes. TCRdb reprocessed the 5' RACE reads via MiXCR and lists one record per CDR3 protein. The sample records a few hundred thousand distinct CDR3 sequences, around 19% being singletons. This clonotype was sampled from a male donor with ankylosing spondylitis. The chain links TRBV12-3 or TRBV12-4 to TRBJ2-2, with 9 bases matching TRBD1. The specimen was blood, either unsorted or a sorted T cell fraction (not recorded which). The chain's CDR3 is CASSLHRGLTNTGELFF. The CDR3 DNA reads TGTGCCAGCAGTTTACACAGGGGGCTAACGAACACCGGGGAGCTGTTTTTT.